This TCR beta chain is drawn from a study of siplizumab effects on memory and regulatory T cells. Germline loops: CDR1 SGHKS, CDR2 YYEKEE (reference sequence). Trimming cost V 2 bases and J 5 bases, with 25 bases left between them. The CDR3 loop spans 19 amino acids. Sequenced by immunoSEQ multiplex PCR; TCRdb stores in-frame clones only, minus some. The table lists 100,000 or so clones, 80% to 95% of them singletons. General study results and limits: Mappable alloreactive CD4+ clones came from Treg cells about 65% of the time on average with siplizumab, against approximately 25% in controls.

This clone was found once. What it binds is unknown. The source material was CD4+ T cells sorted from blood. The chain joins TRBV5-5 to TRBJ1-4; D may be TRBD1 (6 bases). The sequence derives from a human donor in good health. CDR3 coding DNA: TGTGCCAGCAGCTTTTATATCTTTGTGGCGACAGGCAAAAATGAAAAACTGTTTTTT. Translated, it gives CASSFYIFVATGKNEKLFF. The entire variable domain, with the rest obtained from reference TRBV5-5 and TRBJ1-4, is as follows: DAGVTQSPTHLIKTRGQQVTLRCSPISGHKSVSWYQQVLGQGPQFIFQYYEKEERGRGNFPDRFSARQFPNYSSELNVNALLLGDSALYLCASSFYIFVATGKNEKLFFGSGTQLSVL.